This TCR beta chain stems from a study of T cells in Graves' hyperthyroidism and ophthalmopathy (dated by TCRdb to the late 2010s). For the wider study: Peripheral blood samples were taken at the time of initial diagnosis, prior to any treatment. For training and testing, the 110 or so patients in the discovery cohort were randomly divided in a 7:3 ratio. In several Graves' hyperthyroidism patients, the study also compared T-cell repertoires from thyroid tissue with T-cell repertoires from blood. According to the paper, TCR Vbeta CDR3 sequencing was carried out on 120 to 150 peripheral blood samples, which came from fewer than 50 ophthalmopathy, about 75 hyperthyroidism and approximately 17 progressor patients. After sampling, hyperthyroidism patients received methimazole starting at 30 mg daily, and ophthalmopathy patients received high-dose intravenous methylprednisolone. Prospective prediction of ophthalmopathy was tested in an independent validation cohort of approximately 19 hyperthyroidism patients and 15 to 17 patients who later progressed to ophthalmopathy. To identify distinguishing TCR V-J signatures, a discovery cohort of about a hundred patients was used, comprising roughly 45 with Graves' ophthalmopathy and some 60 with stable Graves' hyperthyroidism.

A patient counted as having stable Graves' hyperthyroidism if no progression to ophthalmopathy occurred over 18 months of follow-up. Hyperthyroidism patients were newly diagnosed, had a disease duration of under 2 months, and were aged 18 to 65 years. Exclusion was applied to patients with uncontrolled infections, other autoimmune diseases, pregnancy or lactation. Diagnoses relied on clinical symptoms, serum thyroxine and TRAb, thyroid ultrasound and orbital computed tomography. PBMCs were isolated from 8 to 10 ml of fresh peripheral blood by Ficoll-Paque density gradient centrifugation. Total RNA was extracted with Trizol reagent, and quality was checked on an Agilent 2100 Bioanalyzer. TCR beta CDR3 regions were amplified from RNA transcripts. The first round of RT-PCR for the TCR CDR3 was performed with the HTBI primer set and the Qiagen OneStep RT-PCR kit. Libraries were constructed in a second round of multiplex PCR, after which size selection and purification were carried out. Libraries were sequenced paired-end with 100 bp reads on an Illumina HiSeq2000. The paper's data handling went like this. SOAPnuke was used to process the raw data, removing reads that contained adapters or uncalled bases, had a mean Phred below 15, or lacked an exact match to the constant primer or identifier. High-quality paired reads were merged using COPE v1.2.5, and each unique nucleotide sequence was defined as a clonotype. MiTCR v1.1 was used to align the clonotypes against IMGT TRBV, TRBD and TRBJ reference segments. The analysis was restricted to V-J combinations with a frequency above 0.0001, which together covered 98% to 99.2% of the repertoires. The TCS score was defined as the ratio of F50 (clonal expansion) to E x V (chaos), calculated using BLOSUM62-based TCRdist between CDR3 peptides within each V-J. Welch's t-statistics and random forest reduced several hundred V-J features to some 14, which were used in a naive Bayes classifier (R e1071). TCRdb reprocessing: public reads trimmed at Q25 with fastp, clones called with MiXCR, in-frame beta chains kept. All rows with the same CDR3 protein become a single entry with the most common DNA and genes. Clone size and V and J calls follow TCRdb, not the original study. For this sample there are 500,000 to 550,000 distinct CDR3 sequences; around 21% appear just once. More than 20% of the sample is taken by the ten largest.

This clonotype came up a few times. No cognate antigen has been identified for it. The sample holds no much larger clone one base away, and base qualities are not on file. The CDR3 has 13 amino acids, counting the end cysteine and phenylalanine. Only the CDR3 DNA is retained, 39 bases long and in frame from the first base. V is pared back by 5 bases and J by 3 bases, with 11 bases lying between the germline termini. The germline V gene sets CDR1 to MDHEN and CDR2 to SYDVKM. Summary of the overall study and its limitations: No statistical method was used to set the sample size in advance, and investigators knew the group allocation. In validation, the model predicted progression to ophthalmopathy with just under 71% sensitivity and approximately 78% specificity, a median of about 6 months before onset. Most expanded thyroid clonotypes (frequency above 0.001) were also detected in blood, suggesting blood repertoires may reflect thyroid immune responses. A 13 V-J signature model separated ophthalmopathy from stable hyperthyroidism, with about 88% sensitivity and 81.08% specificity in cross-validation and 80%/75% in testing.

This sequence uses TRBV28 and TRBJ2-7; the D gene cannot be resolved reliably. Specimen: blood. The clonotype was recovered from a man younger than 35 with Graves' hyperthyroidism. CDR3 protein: CASSGRFNYEQYF. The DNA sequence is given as TGTGCCAGCAGTGGTAGATTCAACTACGAGCAGTACTTC.